The clone carrying this T cell receptor beta chain was recorded many times. The antigen remains undetermined. MiXCR, run by TCRdb on the 5' RACE reads, gives a single entry per CDR3 protein. The sample has over 600,000 distinct CDR3 sequences; around a fifth are singletons. CDR3 length: 13 residues. V was cut by 7 bases and J by 4 bases, with 13 bases left in between. The record originates from a study of CD8 T cells in ankylosing spondylitis. General observations from the study: Earlier literature documents some of the motif variants in reactive arthritis synovial fluid and blood. Clones linked to disease were reported to show significant enrichment in matched ankylosing spondylitis synovial fluid. For ankylosing spondylitis blood, a TCR beta motif of about eight highly homologous variants appeared characteristic.

Sequences were obtained from blood, either unsorted or a sorted T cell fraction (not recorded which). The receptor comes from a male donor with ankylosing spondylitis. This sequence joins TRBV12-3 or TRBV12-4 and TRBJ1-1, with D maybe TRBD1 (6 bases). The CDR3 region has the DNA TGTGCCAGCATTTCACAGGGAATCACTGAAGCTTTCTTT. The encoded protein is CASISQGITEAFF.